Following are 20 T cell receptor beta chains from one sample sequenced in a study of blood T cell repertoires in COVID-19. The data were produced by immunoSEQ multiplex PCR, yet TCRdb's version contains in-frame clones alone and is incomplete. The data show about 36,000 clones, 78% seen once. Material for sequencing was peripheral blood. These receptor sequences come from a man aged 65 to 85 with acute or convalescent COVID-19.

This clone was counted a few times. This sequence joins TRBV19 and TRBJ1-2; 7 bases map to TRBD1. The CDR3 contains 16 residues. Losses at the gene ends were 5 bases for V and 4 bases for J; bases not matched to a gene: 13. CDR1 is LNHDA and CDR2 is SQIVND in the germline V gene (reference sequence). CDR3 bases: TGTGCCAGTAGTCCACAGGGGTCCCTATACTTCTATGGCTACACCTTC. It codes for CASSPQGSLYFYGYTF.

This sequence joins TRBV7-2 and TRBJ1-4, with TRBD1 identical over 8 bases. Trimming took 5 bases from V and 8 from J; bases not matched to a gene: 1. The CDR3 consists of 12 residues. Per germline, CDR1 SGHTA and CDR2 FQGNSA. CDR3 amino acids: CASSRDREKLFF. The CDR3 DNA reads as TGTGCCAGCAGCCGGGACAGGGAAAAACTGTTTTTT.

The V gene is TRBV29-1, the J gene TRBJ2-1; TRBD2 matches 8 bases. The CDR3 is made up of 14 amino acids. Germline V gives CDR1 SQVTM, CDR2 ANQGSEA. Unmatched junction bases numbered 7, after V lost 2 bases and J lost 7 bases. CDR3 sequence: CSVELGGRRNEQFF. The CDR3 bases are TGCAGCGTTGAACTGGGCGGGAGGCGGAATGAGCAGTTCTTC.

This clone was seen more than once but under ten times. V and J are TRBV6-5 and TRBJ1-2, with unresolved D. The CDR3 contains 14 residues. With 0 bases removed from V and 6 bases from J, the gap between germline ends came to 11 bases. Germline CDR1 and CDR2: MNHEY and SVGAGI. Written as DNA, the CDR3 is TGTGCCAGCAGTTACTCAGCCGGGTATGATGGCTACACCTTC. It yields the protein CASSYSAGYDGYTF.

The chain combines TRBV10-3 with TRBJ1-1; D perhaps matches TRBD1 (6 bases). CDR3 size: 12 residues. Trimming took off 6 bases at V and 5 bases at J, with 10 bases between the two ends. CDR1 ENHRY and CDR2 SYGVKD come from the germline V gene. The CDR3 DNA follows: TGTGCCATCAGAGGGCAGGGGACTGAAGCTTTCTTT. Protein: CAIRGQGTEAFF.

This chain links TRBV4-3 with TRBJ2-2, with TRBD2 identical over 13 bases. CDR3 length equals 19 residues. Trimming at V came to 1 base and at J to 7 bases, leaving 12 bases not matched to a gene. Per the germline V gene, CDR1 is LGHNA and CDR2 is YSLEER. DNA of the CDR3: TGCGCCAGCAGCCAAGGACTAGCGGGGGGATCCTTTTCGGTCGGGGAGCTGTTTTTT. This translates into CASSQGLAGGSFSVGELFF.

The chain combines TRBV18 with TRBJ2-3; no clear D gene. The CDR3 runs 15 residues. Germline loops: CDR1 KGHSH, CDR2 LQKENI. Trimming removed 2 bases at V and 2 bases at J, with 11 bases between. CDR3 sequence (DNA): TGTGCCAGCTCACCAGCAGGCAGGCCCACAGATACGCAGTATTTT. Translation gives CASSPAGRPTDTQYF.

This chain links TRBV6-1 with TRBJ2-3; D unresolved. This CDR3 comprises 16 residues. Per germline, CDR1 MNHNS and CDR2 SASEGT. Trimming stripped 2 bases from V and 0 bases from J, with 12 bases between. The CDR3 coding sequence is TGTGCCAGCAGTGAACTAGTTAGCAGCAGCACAGATACGCAGTATTTT. Translation gives CASSELVSSSTDTQYF.

The V and J genes are TRBV5-4 and TRBJ2-7; 11 nucleotides align to TRBD2. The germline CDR1 and CDR2 sequences are SGHNT and YYREEE (reference sequence). The CDR3 length is 14 residues. The V and J ends lost 1 base and 4 bases, in that order; junction bases with no gene match: 1. The CDR3 DNA reads TGTGCCAGCAGCTTGACTAGCGGGAGTTACGAGCAGTACTTC. Translated: CASSLTSGSYEQYF. Using reference TRBV5-4 and TRBJ2-7 for the parts outside the CDR3, the full variable domain is ETGVTQSPTHLIKTRGQQVTLRCSSQSGHNTVSWYQQALGQGPQFIFQYYREEENGRGNFPPRFSGLQFPNYSSELNVNALELDDSALYLCASSLTSGSYEQYFGPGTRLTVT.

This chain joins TRBV27 and TRBJ1-5, with D possibly being TRBD1 (6 bases). CDR3 length: 15 residues. Germline CDR1 is MNHEY and CDR2 is SMNVEV (reference sequence). V was cut by 5 bases and J by 0 bases, with 11 bases left in between. The CDR3 region is CASSPGTSSNQPQHF. CDR3 DNA sequence: TGTGCCAGCAGTCCCGGGACAAGTAGCAATCAGCCCCAGCATTTT.

The chain uses TRBV9 and TRBJ2-1; 11 nucleotides match TRBD2. J was trimmed by 6 bases and V by 1 base; bases with no gene match: 3. This CDR3 has 15 residues. From germline, CDR1 is SGDLS and CDR2 YYNGEE. CDR3: CASSVLAGGSNEQFF. CDR3 in DNA: TGTGCCAGCAGCGTACTAGCGGGGGGTAGCAATGAGCAGTTCTTC.

The rearrangement links TRBV5-1 to TRBJ2-3; tentatively, D is TRBD1 (6 bases). CDR3 length: 15 amino acids. The germline V gene encodes CDR1 SGHRS and CDR2 YFSETQ. Trimming took 1 base from V and 1 from J, leaving 10 bases between them. CDR3 in DNA: TGCGCCAGCAGCTTGTTGGGGGCGCGCACAGATACGCAGTATTTT. Translated, it gives CASSLLGARTDTQYF.

This chain uses TRBV29-1 with TRBJ2-2, with D hard to call. The CDR3 loop spans 15 amino acids. Per the germline V gene, CDR1 is SQVTM and CDR2 is ANQGSEA. V lost 7 bases, J lost 1 base, and 16 bases lay in between. This chain's CDR3 is CSARRGPQNTGELFF. DNA of the CDR3: TGCAGCGCCCGACGCGGCCCACAGAACACCGGGGAGCTGTTTTTT.

The rearrangement links TRBV27 to TRBJ1-6; D is possibly TRBD1 (6 bases). This CDR3 is 17 amino acids long. Germline V gives CDR1 MNHEY, CDR2 SMNVEV (reference sequence). Trimming pared 2 bases from V and 14 bases from J, leaving 25 bases between. The CDR3 spells CASSLLLSRGTFLSLHF. The CDR3 nucleotides read TGTGCCAGCAGTTTACTGTTAAGCAGGGGCACCTTCCTATCCCTCCACTTT.

This rearrangement joins TRBV24-1 to TRBJ1-5; 7 nucleotides line up with TRBD1. The V gene end was trimmed by 9 bases and the J gene end by 0 bases; junction bases not matched to a gene: 7. The CDR3 is made up of 15 amino acids. Per germline, CDR1 KGHDR and CDR2 SFDVKD. Here the CDR3 reads CATAYAGGSNQPQHF. DNA for the CDR3: TGTGCCACCGCATACGCAGGGGGTAGCAATCAGCCCCAGCATTTT.

This chain uses TRBV10-3 with TRBJ2-6; 7 bases map to TRBD1. V lost 10 bases and J lost 2; bases outside the gene matches: 5. The germline CDR1 and CDR2 sequences are ENHRY and SYGVKD. The CDR3 has 14 residues. In nucleotides, the CDR3 is TGTGCCACCACAGACAGGGCTGGGGCCAACGTCCTGACTTTC. Encoded protein: CATTDRAGANVLTF.

The rearrangement uses TRBV5-4 and TRBJ2-7; no firm D call. The length of the CDR3 is 15 residues. V was trimmed by 1 base and J by 5 bases, leaving 16 bases between them. Germline V gene sequence: CDR1 SGHNT, CDR2 YYREEE (reference sequence). CDR3 sequence: CASSLIGALSNEQYF. The CDR3 DNA is TGTGCCAGCAGCTTGATCGGAGCCTTGAGTAACGAGCAGTACTTC.

The CDR3 nucleotides are TGCGCCAGCAGCATCGGGGGGGCTAGGTCCTACAATGAGCAGTTCTTC. Translation gives CASSIGGARSYNEQFF. The chain is built from TRBV5-1 and TRBJ2-1; 8 bases line up with TRBD2. V shed 4 bases, J shed 1 base, and the junction held 7 bases outside the gene matches. Germline CDR1 is SGHRS and CDR2 is YFSETQ. The CDR3 has 16 amino acids.

The table lists this clone with a few counts. The gene calls are TRBV28 and TRBJ2-1; TRBD1 matches 7 bases. CDR1 MDHEN and CDR2 SYDVKM come from the germline V gene. The V and J ends lost 5 bases and 10 bases, in that order; junction bases with no gene match: 14. The CDR3 is made up of 15 amino acids. The CDR3 sequence is CASSRGGSAFFEQFF. Here the CDR3 DNA reads TGTGCCAGCAGTAGAGGGGGCTCCGCTTTTTTCGAGCAGTTCTTC.

The chain joins TRBV21-1 to TRBJ2-1; the table's TRBD1 call for D was not verified on the DNA. TRBV21-1 is given as a pseudogene. The CDR3 sequence is 15 residues long. The CDR3 DNA is TGTGCCAGCAAGCACAGGGACACCTTTTACAATGAGCAGTTCTTC. It codes for CASKHRDTFYNEQFF.